The 13 T cell receptor beta chains below were found in one sample sequenced in a study of human T cells and chemical hapten exposure. Using its own MiXCR run on the RACE reads, TCRdb lists one record per CDR3 protein. The sample carries more than 300,000 distinct CDR3 sequences, about 5% recorded once. Time point of the sample: pre-sensitization, week 0. Treatment defined: therapeutic diphenylcyclopropenone sensitization with weekly scalp DPC. Source: whole blood, taken in connection with sensitization to the hapten diphenylcyclopropenone (DPC). These receptors all come from a woman younger than 35 with alopecia areata. Some clones in this sample may be carry-over from other donors' samples.

This clonotype was observed at least ten times. The J gene is TRBJ1-1, the V gene TRBV11-2; D not certain. This CDR3 has 14 amino acids. CDR1 is SGHAT and CDR2 is FQNNGV in the germline V gene. The V gene lost 1 base and the J gene lost 1 base, with 7 bases spanning the gap. CDR3: CASSLATQNTEAFF. The CDR3 nucleotides read TGTGCCAGCAGCTTAGCAACCCAGAACACTGAAGCTTTCTTT.

The chain recombines TRBV7-3 with TRBJ2-5, with a weak D call TRBD1 (6 bases). Deletions cut 2 bases from V and 4 bases from J, with 17 bases between. Germline V CDR1 and CDR2: SGHTA, FQGTGA. This CDR3 contains 16 residues. CDR3 in DNA: TGTGCCAGCAGCTTATGGGGGCAGGTTCAGGGAGAGACCCAGTACTTC. Translating gives CASSLWGQVQGETQYF.

This clonotype was counted at least ten times. V usage is TRBV20-1 and J usage is TRBJ2-5; TRBD2 is a possible D gene (6 bases). Germline CDR1 reads DFQATT; CDR2 reads SNEGSKA (reference sequence). This CDR3 is 14 amino acids long. Deletions cut 3 bases from V and 7 bases from J, with 18 bases between. This CDR3 is CSARETRPGGTQYF. Here the CDR3 DNA reads TGCAGTGCTAGGGAGACTAGGCCTGGGGGGACCCAGTACTTC.

The chain joins TRBV28 to TRBJ1-4, with D hard to call. Germline values: CDR1 MDHEN, CDR2 SYDVKM. CDR3 size: 12 residues. The V and J ends lost 7 bases and 4 bases respectively, with 7 bases between them. The CDR3 DNA sequence: TGTGCCAGCACCCTTGGTAATGAAAAACTGTTTTTT. As protein: CASTLGNEKLFF.

Only a few counts were recorded for this clonotype. The chain couples TRBV29-1 to TRBJ1-3, with D perhaps matching TRBD1 (5 bases). V was trimmed by 4 bases and J by 2 bases, leaving 6 bases between them. Per the germline V gene, CDR1 is SQVTM and CDR2 is ANQGSEA. The CDR3 extends over 12 amino acids. CDR3 sequence: CSVARAGNTIYF. Written as DNA, the CDR3 is TGCAGCGTTGCCAGGGCTGGAAACACCATATATTTT.

Comment on this clonotype: One junction end does not reproduce the germline sequence, and a read error may be involved. V gene TRBV7-7 combines with J gene TRBJ1-6; possibly TRBD1 for D (5 bases). CDR3 length equals 14 residues. The V gene's germline CDR1 is SSHAT and CDR2 FNYEAQ (reference sequence). CDR3 sequence (DNA): TGTGCTAGCAGCTTAGCAGGGCGCAATTCACCCCTCCACTTT. This translates into CASSLAGRNSPLHF.

The table lists this clonotype with many counts. This sequence joins TRBV29-1 and TRBJ2-3, with no clear D. Looked up from germline, CDR1 is SQVTM and CDR2 is ANQGSEA. The CDR3 covers 12 residues. V lost 1 base to trimming and J lost 1 base, with 3 bases between them. CDR3 coding DNA: TGCAGCGTTGAAGGTCGCACAGATACGCAGTATTTT. Translated: CSVEGRTDTQYF.

In this sample, this clonotype turned up a few times. The chain couples TRBV28 to TRBJ1-5; no firm D call. Germline values: CDR1 MDHEN, CDR2 SYDVKM. V lost 6 bases and J lost 0, with 9 bases in between. This CDR3 has 14 residues. The CDR3 reads CASSMTSSNQPQHF. The CDR3 DNA reads TGTGCCAGCAGCATGACAAGTAGCAATCAGCCCCAGCATTTT. The full variable domain, in which reference TRBV28 and TRBJ1-5 provide the parts outside the CDR3, is DVKVTQSSRYLVKRTGEKVFLECVQDMDHENMFWYRQDPGLGLRLIYFSYDVKMKEKGDIPEGYSVSREKKERFSLILESASTNQTSMYLCASSMTSSNQPQHFGDGTRLSIL.

This clonotype was seen only a few times. The rearrangement joins TRBV9 to TRBJ1-6; the D gene is possibly TRBD1 (5 bases). Germline values: CDR1 SGDLS, CDR2 YYNGEE. Trimming shortened V by 3 bases and J by 6 bases, and 13 bases separated the two germline ends. This CDR3 spans 15 amino acids. CDR3 amino acids: CASSADEGPNSPLHF. DNA for the CDR3: TGTGCCAGCAGCGCAGACGAGGGACCTAATTCACCCCTCCACTTT. The full variable domain, its missing parts supplied by reference TRBV9 and TRBJ1-6, is DSGVTQTPKHLITATGQRVTLRCSPRSGDLSVYWYQQSLDQGLQFLIQYYNGEERAKGNILERFSAQQFPDLHSELNLSSLELGDSALYFCASSADEGPNSPLHFGNGTRLTVT.

This clonotype was recorded a few times. The rearrangement joins TRBV27 to TRBJ2-4, with D possibly matching TRBD1 (5 bases). CDR3 length equals 14 residues. Germline CDR1 MNHEY, CDR2 SMNVEV (reference sequence). Trimming removed 5 bases at V and 4 bases at J, with 12 bases between. CDR3 in amino acids: CASSVWGNKNIQYF. CDR3 nucleotides: TGTGCCAGCAGTGTATGGGGCAATAAAAACATTCAGTACTTC.

The table lists this clonotype with many counts. This chain connects TRBV3-1 to TRBJ2-1; 15 nucleotides line up with TRBD2. Germline CDR1 LGHDT, CDR2 YNNKEL (reference sequence). Trimming removed 4 bases from V and 7 bases from J; junction bases left unmatched: 5. This CDR3 contains 16 residues. The CDR3 DNA sequence: TGTGCCAGCAGCCCCCCAGGGACTAGCGGGGGGAATGAGCAGTTCTTC. Its translation is CASSPPGTSGGNEQFF.

This clonotype came up many times. This rearrangement joins TRBV28 to TRBJ2-3; 8 bases are shared with TRBD1. The CDR3 extends over 14 amino acids. Germline-derived CDR1 and CDR2 are MDHEN and SYDVKM. Unmatched junction bases numbered 4, after V lost 4 bases and J lost 4 bases. The CDR3 sequence: CASSSGGRADTQYF. Written as DNA, the CDR3 is TGTGCCAGCAGTTCAGGGGGCCGGGCAGATACGCAGTATTTT.

Many counts were recorded for this clonotype. V and J are TRBV7-2 and TRBJ2-2; D not certain. Germline V gene lookup returns CDR1 SGHTA and CDR2 FQGNSA. V lost 5 bases, J lost 2 bases, and 12 bases lay in between. CDR3 size: 15 residues. The CDR3 DNA sequence: TGTGCCAGCAGCCCAACCCCCATTAACACCGGGGAGCTGTTTTTT. Residues: CASSPTPINTGELFF.